This T cell receptor beta chain was profiled in a study of T cell responses to AZD1222 COVID-19 vaccine. Study-level points and caveats: The repertoires were collected only after the peak T cell response. Clonal diversity was possibly underestimated, and white British individuals and females predominated among donors. Two AZD1222 doses significantly raised spike-specific TCR breadth and depth over controls.

On this clone itself: The antigen remains undetermined.

After removal of 2 bases from V and 8 bases from J, the junction contained 7 bases not matched to a gene. The CDR3 covers 14 residues. Germline V gene data show CDR1 as MNHEY and CDR2 as SVGAGI. The data were produced by immunoSEQ multiplex PCR, yet TCRdb's version contains in-frame clones alone and is incomplete. The profile shows about 150,000 clones, around 84% of them singletons. The sample was peripheral blood, taken 28 days after the second AZD1222 dose. The V gene is TRBV6-5, the J gene TRBJ1-2, with 8 bases aligning to TRBD1. This receptor was taken from an adult who received the AZD1222 COVID-19 vaccine. CDR3 sequence (DNA): TGTGCCAGCAGTTACGGGGCAGGGGGCCTAGGCTACACCTTC. Protein: CASSYGAGGLGYTF.